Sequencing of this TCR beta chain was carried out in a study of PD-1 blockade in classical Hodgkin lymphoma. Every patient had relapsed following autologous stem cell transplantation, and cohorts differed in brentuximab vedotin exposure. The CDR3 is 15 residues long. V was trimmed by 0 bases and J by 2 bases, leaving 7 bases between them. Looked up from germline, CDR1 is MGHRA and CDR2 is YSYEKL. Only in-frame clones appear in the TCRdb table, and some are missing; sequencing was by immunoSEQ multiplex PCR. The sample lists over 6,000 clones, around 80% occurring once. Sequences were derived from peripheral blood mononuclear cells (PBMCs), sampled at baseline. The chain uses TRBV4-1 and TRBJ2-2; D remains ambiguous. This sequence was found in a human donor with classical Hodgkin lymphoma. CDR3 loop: CASSQEPLNTGELFF. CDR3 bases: TGCGCCAGCAGCCAAGAACCCTTAAACACCGGGGAGCTGTTTTTT.